This entry lists 12 T cell receptor beta chains sequenced from one sample in a study of T cells after yellow fever vaccination. TCRdb ran MiXCR on the 5' RACE reads and lists one entry per CDR3 protein. The table records a few hundred thousand distinct CDR3 sequences, roughly 8.6% of them present only once. The source was PBMCs, collected approximately 40 days after the first yellow fever vaccination. The receptors derive from a man between 18 and 35 years old who received the YFV17D yellow fever vaccine.

This clonotype came up a few times. In DNA form, the CDR3 reads TGCAGTGCCACGTGGGGGGGCGGGGCCACAGATACGCAGTATTTT. Protein product: CSATWGGGATDTQYF. The J gene is TRBJ2-3, the V gene TRBV20-1; possibly TRBD2 for D (7 bases). The CDR3 runs to 15 residues. The germline V and J ends were trimmed by 6 bases and 2 bases, with 18 bases remaining between them. Germline V gene lookup returns CDR1 DFQATT and CDR2 SNEGSKA (reference sequence).

This clonotype was seen a few times. The chain uses TRBV7-6 and TRBJ1-6; D not certain. Deletions cut 4 bases from V and 10 bases from J, with 14 bases between. Germline V CDR1 and CDR2: SGHVS, FNYEAQ. The CDR3 extends over 14 amino acids. CDR3 loop: CASSWTVRGSPLHF. The CDR3 nucleotides are TGTGCCAGCAGCTGGACGGTCCGAGGATCACCCCTCCACTTT.

This clonotype was seen many times. The chain combines TRBV27 with TRBJ2-5; D is possibly TRBD1 (6 bases). Trimming pared 1 base from V and 2 bases from J, leaving 8 bases between. This CDR3 region has 14 residues. Germline assignment: CDR1 MNHEY and CDR2 SMNVEV (reference sequence). The DNA of the CDR3 is TGTGCCAGCAGTTTATTGGGACAACAAGAGACCCAGTACTTC. Protein: CASSLLGQQETQYF.

The CDR3 spells CASSPRERSYEQYV. As DNA, the CDR3 is TGTGCCAGCAGCCCCAGGGAAAGGTCCTACGAGCAGTACGTC. This chain links TRBV14 with TRBJ2-7; D may be TRBD1 (5 bases). CDR1 SGHDN and CDR2 FVKESK come from the germline V gene. The ends were cut back, 4 bases at V and 1 base at J, with 11 bases in the middle. CDR3 length equals 14 residues.

The chain recombines TRBV27 with TRBJ1-2, with D maybe TRBD1 (5 bases). V was cut by 2 bases and J by 6 bases, with 16 bases left in between. Germline V gene sequence: CDR1 MNHEY, CDR2 SMNVEV (reference sequence). The CDR3 is 15 amino acids. CDR3 DNA sequence: TGTGCCAGCAGTTTACGGGCAGGGTCCCTCCATGGCTACACCTTC. It translates to CASSLRAGSLHGYTF.

The genes are TRBV5-1 and TRBJ2-5; D is perhaps TRBD2 (6 bases). CDR1 is SGHRS, CDR2 YFSETQ, per germline. The CDR3 runs to 16 residues. Trimming removed 5 bases from V and 0 bases from J, with 17 bases in between. CDR3 amino acids: CASRDGSGWYQETQYF. DNA of the CDR3: TGCGCCAGCAGGGATGGAAGCGGGTGGTACCAAGAGACCCAGTACTTC.

This clonotype has only a few counts. The chain recombines TRBV20-1 with TRBJ2-7; 10 positions match TRBD1. This CDR3 contains 14 residues. The germline V gene encodes CDR1 DFQATT and CDR2 SNEGSKA (reference sequence). V gave up 6 bases and J gave up 0 bases; unmatched junction bases: 5. The CDR3 loop is CSAKGQGSSYEQYF. CDR3 DNA sequence: TGCAGTGCAAAGGGACAGGGGAGCTCCTACGAGCAGTACTTC.

This clonotype has just a few counts. This chain links TRBV29-1 with TRBJ1-5; the D is unclear. CDR1 and CDR2 (germline): SQVTM, ANQGSEA. Trimming removed 4 bases at V and 4 bases at J, with 11 bases between. This CDR3 contains 13 residues. The CDR3 reads CSVGQDPNQPQHF. The CDR3 coding sequence is TGCAGCGTTGGGCAGGACCCGAATCAGCCCCAGCATTTT.

V usage is TRBV18 and J usage is TRBJ2-1; no reliable D call. Germline assignment: CDR1 KGHSH and CDR2 LQKENI. Between the trimmed V and J ends, which lost 2 bases and 9 bases, there was a span of 11 bases. The CDR3 spans 13 residues. CDR3 protein: CASSPVDRVEQFF. In nucleotides, the CDR3 is TGTGCCAGCTCACCAGTCGATAGGGTTGAGCAGTTCTTC.

This clonotype was found a few times. This chain connects TRBV13 to TRBJ1-6, with D hard to call. The CDR3 extends over 16 amino acids. V lost 6 bases and J lost 0, with 12 bases in between. Germline V gene sequence: CDR1 PRHDT, CDR2 FYEKMQ (reference sequence). This CDR3 reads CASSSYGSSYNSPLHF. CDR3 DNA: TGTGCCAGCAGTTCATACGGGAGCTCCTATAATTCACCCCTCCACTTT.

This clonotype has just a few counts. The rearrangement joins TRBV21-1 to TRBJ1-2. TRBV21-1 is annotated as a pseudogene. This CDR3 comprises 15 residues. The CDR3: CASSKEDPRSYGYTF. The CDR3 DNA follows: TGTGCCAGCAGCAAAGAGGACCCTCGCAGCTATGGCTACACCTTC.

This clonotype was observed a few times. The chain is built from TRBV7-3 and TRBJ2-1; TRBD1 matches 9 bases. The germline CDR1 and CDR2 sequences are SGHTA and FQGTGA. With V trimmed by 4 bases and J by 7 bases, 11 bases remained unmatched. There are 16 residues in the CDR3. The CDR3 is CASSWGGTGKLNEQFF. CDR3 in DNA: TGTGCCAGCAGCTGGGGTGGGACAGGGAAATTAAATGAGCAGTTCTTC.